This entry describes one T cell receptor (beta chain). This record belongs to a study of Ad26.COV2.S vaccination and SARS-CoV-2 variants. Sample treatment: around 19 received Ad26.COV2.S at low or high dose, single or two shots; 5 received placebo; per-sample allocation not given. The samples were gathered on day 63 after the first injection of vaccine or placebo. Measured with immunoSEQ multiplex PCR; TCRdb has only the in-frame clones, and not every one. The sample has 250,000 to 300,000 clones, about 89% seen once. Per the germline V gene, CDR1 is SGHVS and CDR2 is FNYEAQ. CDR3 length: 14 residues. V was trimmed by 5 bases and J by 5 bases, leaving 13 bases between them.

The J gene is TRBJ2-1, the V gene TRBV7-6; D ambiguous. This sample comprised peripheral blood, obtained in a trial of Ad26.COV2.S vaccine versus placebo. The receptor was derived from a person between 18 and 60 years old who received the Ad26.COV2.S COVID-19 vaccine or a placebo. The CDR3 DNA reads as TGTGCCAGCAGCCCCACCAAAGTTAACAATGAGCAGTTCTTC. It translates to CASSPTKVNNEQFF.